This T cell receptor beta chain was profiled in a study of tumor-infiltrating lymphocytes in localized non-small cell lung cancer. Across the study: Tumor tissue and non-adjacent uninvolved lung came from each patient. Study results and limitations: Different pieces of the same tissue went to different assays, confounding technical variation with intratumor heterogeneity. Not all patients were TCR sequenced, owing to tissue quantity.

Germline-derived CDR1 and CDR2 are SGHNT and YYREEE (reference sequence). V was shortened by 0 bases and J by 6 bases, with 6 bases between the two germline ends. This CDR3 is built from 13 residues. This clone was picked up a small number of times. Its antigen is as yet unknown. Measured with immunoSEQ multiplex PCR; TCRdb has only the in-frame clones, and not every one. The sample carries some 6,700 clones, around 74% recorded once. The chain employs TRBV5-4 and TRBJ2-2, with D unresolved. Sequencing input: lung tumor tissue. The receptor comes from a human donor with non-small cell lung cancer. The chain's CDR3 is CASSLEGSGELFF. CDR3 nucleotide sequence: TGTGCCAGCAGCTTGGAAGGTTCCGGGGAGCTGTTTTTT. Based on the CDR3 plus reference TRBV5-4 and TRBJ2-2, the full variable domain is ETGVTQSPTHLIKTRGQQVTLRCSSQSGHNTVSWYQQALGQGPQFIFQYYREEENGRGNFPPRFSGLQFPNYSSELNVNALELDDSALYLCASSLEGSGELFFGEGSRLTVL.